The T cell receptor beta chain described here comes from a study of shared clonotypes between healthy human individuals. Findings and limits, study-wide: Generally, naive subsets came out with larger estimated richness than memory subsets.

Assay used: immunoSEQ multiplex PCR; TCRdb lists only in-frame clones, some missing. The repertoire holds over 2 million clones, with around 95% as singletons. To note about this clone: Its antigen is not identified.

V lost 3 bases to trimming and J lost 5 bases, with 10 bases between them. Per the germline V gene, CDR1 is SGHTA and CDR2 is FQGNSA. This CDR3 is 13 amino acids long. Sequencing input: naive CD4+ T cells sorted from blood. As to subset: CD45RA+ positively selected. The genes are TRBV7-2 and TRBJ2-5; D gene uncertain. This receptor was taken from a man between 18 and 35 years old in good health. The chain's CDR3 is CASSFLFRETQYF. The CDR3 bases are TGTGCCAGCAGCTTCCTTTTCCGTGAGACCCAGTACTTC. Variable domain in full (rest from reference TRBV7-2 and TRBJ2-5): GAGVSQSPSNKVTEKGKDVELRCDPISGHTALYWYRQSLGQGLEFLIYFQGNSAPDKSGLPSDRFSAERTGGSVSTLTIQRTQQEDSAVYLCASSFLFRETQYFGPGTRLLVL.